Only a few counts were recorded for the clone carrying this T cell receptor (beta chain). Original data processing: How many nucleated cells were present was estimated from reference gene primer amplification. This table comes from immunoSEQ multiplex PCR, and its TCRdb copy is limited to in-frame clones, with some not included. V and J calls and clone size are given by that table; D and trimming were obtained from the DNA. The sample carries 200,000 to 250,000 clones, around 80% recorded once. The V gene's germline CDR1 is MNHEY and CDR2 SVGEGT. The CDR3 sequence is 16 residues long. The junction had 9 bases not matched to a gene; V was cut back by 5 bases and J by 2 bases. This specimen belongs to a study of blood T cell repertoires in COVID-19. Whole-study context: The samples span acute and convalescent COVID-19 from the United States, Italy and Spain. Sources were T cells, B-cell-depleted T cells, or PBMCs; the material itself was cDNA or gDNA.

This receptor was identified in a woman between 18 and 29 years old with acute or convalescent COVID-19. The material sequenced was peripheral blood. This chain links TRBV6-2 or TRBV6-3 with TRBJ2-7; 10 bases agree with TRBD2. The chain's CDR3 is CASSPQLAGATYEQYF. Written as DNA, the CDR3 is TGTGCCAGCAGTCCCCAGCTAGCGGGGGCCACCTACGAGCAGTACTTC.